Listed below are T cell receptor beta chains from one sample, sequenced in a study of T-cell memory formation after mild COVID-19. Via MiXCR, TCRdb re-called the 5' RACE reads, giving one row per CDR3 protein. The sample contains about 340,000 distinct CDR3 sequences, more than 15% of which appear only once. Sequenced input: PBMCs or a T cell subset sorted from them (not recorded which). These TCRs come from a man younger than 35 who had mild COVID-19 (a few samples of this study predate the infection). Cell type and time point are not known. The conserved cysteine and the conserved F or W are not part of the CDR3 here.

V gene	J gene	CDR3 protein
TRBV7-6	TRBJ2-2	ASSQLGDTGELF
TRBV6-6	TRBJ1-2	ASSPGPANYGYT
TRBV12-3/TRBV12-4	TRBJ2-1	ASSLSGGNSYNEQF
TRBV7-2	TRBJ2-3	ASSFPGENTQY
TRBV12-3/TRBV12-4	TRBJ1-2	ASSLANGGRRGYT
TRBV7-2	TRBJ1-1	ASSLVGGGTEAF
TRBV29-1	TRBJ2-3	STIVAVTDTQY
TRBV7-9	TRBJ2-7	ASSLAARMYEQY
TRBV4-3	TRBJ1-5	ASSQETGGGQPQH
TRBV5-1	TRBJ1-5	ASSLGANPYQPQH
TRBV7-9	TRBJ1-2	ASSFDRAVYGYT
TRBV25-1	TRBJ1-4	ASSGSPNEKLF
TRBV27	TRBJ2-7	ASSFGGGTGREQY
TRBV12-3/TRBV12-4	TRBJ1-5	ASRVGQGANQPQN
TRBV12-3/TRBV12-4	TRBJ2-4	ASSFPTYPPKNIQY
TRBV6-5	TRBJ2-7	ASSYSNWHRNEQY
TRBV7-2	TRBJ2-1	ASSLGLGVDNEQF
TRBV25-1	TRBJ1-6	ASSESGGSTLH
TRBV12-3/TRBV12-4	TRBJ2-3	ASSDGLAGATDTQY
TRBV2	TRBJ2-7	ASSEGSGLAAYEQY
TRBV5-6	TRBJ1-2	ASSLSPDNYGYT
TRBV6-5	TRBJ1-1	ASSYSRASNTEAF
TRBV20-1	TRBJ1-1	SGSPLPNLGAF
TRBV6-5	TRBJ2-1	ATRLAGGYNEQF
TRBV10-3	TRBJ2-2	AIRGRDSPTGELF
TRBV4-1	TRBJ2-1	ASSHLGVSGEQF
TRBV6-5	TRBJ1-4	ASSRGTGGKLF
TRBV28	TRBJ2-3	ASSFGTGISDTQY
TRBV6-5	TRBJ1-2	ASSYSRDRGHSGYGYT
TRBV4-3	TRBJ1-2	ASSQDAFDASYGYT
TRBV12-3/TRBV12-4	TRBJ1-1	ASTLSSTEAF
TRBV28	TRBJ2-5	ASRAGGEETQY
TRBV20-1	TRBJ1-2	SARTSGNYGYT
TRBV6-6	NA	ASSWMDRSYEQY
TRBV6-5	TRBJ1-2	ASSPDRFYGYT
TRBV10-3	TRBJ2-5	AISDQGPYQETQY
TRBV7-9	TRBJ2-1	ASSSPASGGAGYNEQF
TRBV15	TRBJ2-7	ATSTGVIKSEQY
TRBV18	TRBJ2-1	ASSLAGGPRSYNEQF
TRBV6-5	TRBJ2-7	ASSYRTPYEQY
TRBV20-1	TRBJ2-1	SAGGTSGIHEQF
TRBV24-1	TRBJ2-3	ATSDPGTDTQY
TRBV20-1	TRBJ2-3	SASRPDGGDTQY
TRBV7-3	TRBJ2-1	ASSPGSSNEQF
TRBV7-9	TRBJ2-4	ASSPDRLAKNIQY
TRBV10-3	TRBJ2-3	AATSGVSTDTQY
TRBV6-2/TRBV6-3	TRBJ2-2	ASRTYPGQVISTGELF
TRBV18	TRBJ1-1	ASSPGQGGSGTEAF
TRBV20-1	TRBJ2-5	SAKRAPGETQY
TRBV2	TRBJ2-3	ASSGSRLALIDTQY
TRBV6-5	TRBJ1-6	ASSPWRANSPLH
TRBV10-3	TRBJ2-5	AISESRQGGETQY